The 2 T cell receptor beta chains below come from one sample, sequenced in a study of T cells in localized non-small cell lung cancer. Profiling relied on immunoSEQ multiplex PCR, and the TCRdb table lists in-frame clones only, not all of them. The data contain some 37,000 clones, approximately 88% of them seen just once; the ten biggest clones take up 2.7%. The starting material was peripheral blood, obtained before any cancer treatment. The receptors were gathered from a woman aged 35-75 years with stage I lung adenocarcinoma.

A single count supports this clone. CDR3 region: CASSDPSRESSYNEQFF. Written as DNA, the CDR3 is TGTGCCAGCAGCGACCCGTCGCGGGAGAGCTCCTACAATGAGCAGTTCTTC. The genes are TRBV9 and TRBJ2-1, with 7 bases matching TRBD2. From germline, CDR1 is SGDLS and CDR2 YYNGEE. Trimming cost V 3 bases and J 0 bases; bases outside gene matches: 9. The CDR3 is 17 amino acids.

This chain connects TRBV7-9 to TRBJ1-2; D is ambiguous. V dropped 0 bases and J dropped 2 bases, with 7 bases sitting between them. CDR3 length: 14 residues. From germline, CDR1 is SEHNR and CDR2 FQNEAQ (reference sequence). CDR3 in DNA: TGTGCCAGCAGCTTAGCGCAACTCAACTATGGCTACACCTTC. As protein: CASSLAQLNYGYTF.